This T cell receptor (beta chain) derives from a study of T cell repertoires in cytomegalovirus infection. Study observations and caveats: There were HLA-C-restricted CMV-specific TCR beta clonotypes dominating the ex vivo response.

Germline-derived CDR1 and CDR2 are SGHDN and FVKESK. Trimming took off 1 base at V and 12 bases at J, with 7 bases between the two ends. This CDR3 has 11 residues. MiXCR, applied by TCRdb to the reads, yields one record per CDR3 protein. The sample has approximately 200,000 distinct CDR3 sequences, roughly 22% seen once. On this clonotype: Its antigen remains unidentified.

The chain links TRBV14 to TRBJ2-1, with D perhaps TRBD1 (5 bases). This TCR was recovered from a human donor in good health (CMV status not recorded). Some clones in this sample may be carry-over from other donors' samples. The sequencing sample was made of CD8+ T cells from PBMCs. The CDR3 reads CASSQGGWQFF. The DNA of the CDR3 is TGTGCCAGCAGCCAAGGGGGCTGGCAGTTCTTC. The full variable domain, in which reference TRBV14 and TRBJ2-1 provide the parts outside the CDR3, is EAGVTQFPSHSVIEKGQTVTLRCDPISGHDNLYWYRRVMGKEIKFLLHFVKESKQDESGMPNNRFLAERTGGTYSTLKVQPAELEDSGVYFCASSQGGWQFFGPGTRLTVL.